This T cell receptor beta chain comes out of a study of cytomegalovirus exposure and HLA in healthy donors. TCRdb keeps only in-frame clones here, not all; method: immunoSEQ multiplex PCR. The data show approximately 280,000 clones, with around 87% seen just once and approximately 0.88% held by the top ten. CDR1 is SGHTA and CDR2 is FQGNSA in the germline V gene. Trimming cost V 11 bases and J 1 base, with 14 bases left between them. This CDR3 region has 14 residues. On this clone: Its antigen is not identified.

Study-wide findings and caveats: Investigators reported 150 to 200 TCR beta chains as tied to cytomegalovirus.

The genes are TRBV7-2 and TRBJ2-2; TRBD2 might be the D (5 bases). This receptor was obtained from a woman under 30 in good health and CMV-seronegative. Sequencing input: PBMCs. The CDR3 sequence is CALRPGLNTGELFF. As DNA, the CDR3 is TGTGCCCTAAGACCGGGATTGAACACCGGGGAGCTGTTTTTT.